This T cell receptor (beta chain) was profiled in a study of blood T cell repertoires in COVID-19. Across the whole study: Specimens from acute and convalescent COVID-19 originated in the United States, Italy and Spain. Nucleic acid was either cDNA or gDNA, and it came from T cells, B-cell-depleted T cells, or PBMCs.

Clones were read by immunoSEQ multiplex PCR, and TCRdb kept only the in-frame ones, dropping some. Of roughly 82,000 clones in the sample, around four fifths are singletons; the top ten hold approximately 17%. Trimming shortened V by 1 base and J by 4 bases, and 13 bases separated the two germline ends. This CDR3 comprises 15 residues. The germline CDR1 and CDR2 sequences are SGHRS and YFSETQ. The sequence came from a woman in her sixties or seventies with acute or convalescent COVID-19. V gene TRBV5-1 combines with J gene TRBJ2-3, with a possible D match to TRBD2 (5 bases). Material for sequencing was peripheral blood. CDR3 coding DNA: TGCGCCAGCAGCTTGAGCGGACCTAGGGCAGATACGCAGTATTTT. Translation gives CASSLSGPRADTQYF.